These 16 T cell receptor beta chains were all obtained from the same sample, sequenced in a study of blood T cell repertoires in COVID-19. Here immunoSEQ multiplex PCR was the method, and the copy in TCRdb shows in-frame clones only, minus some. In the table there are about 96,000 clones, roughly 83% of which are singletons. What was sequenced was peripheral blood. The source is a woman aged 60-75 years with acute or convalescent COVID-19.

This chain links TRBV21-1 with TRBJ1-2; the table's D gene call, TRBD1, was not cross checked with the DNA. TRBV21-1 corresponds to a pseudogene. This CDR3 is built from 14 residues. CDR3 residues: CASSNEDRGRGYTF. In nucleotides, the CDR3 is TGTGCCAGCAGCAACGAAGACAGGGGGAGAGGCTACACCTTC.

This sequence joins TRBV19 and TRBJ2-5, with 7 bases lining up with TRBD2. This CDR3 is 16 amino acids long. Germline values: CDR1 LNHDA, CDR2 SQIVND (reference sequence). J was trimmed by 2 bases and V by 2 bases; bases with no gene match: 8. The CDR3 nucleotides are TGTGCCAGTAGTATAAGGACCGGACTAGGTCAAGAGACCCAGTACTTC. Its protein product is CASSIRTGLGQETQYF. Filled out from reference TRBV19 and TRBJ2-5, the complete variable domain reads DGGITQSPKYLFRKEGQNVTLSCEQNLNHDAMYWYRQDPGQGLRLIYYSQIVNDFQKGDIAEGYSVSREKKESFPLTVTSAQKNPTAFYLCASSIRTGLGQETQYFGPGTRLLVL.

The chain is built from TRBV25-1 and TRBJ2-1; weak D call: TRBD2 (6 bases). Trimming pared 5 bases from V and 0 bases from J, leaving 14 bases between. The CDR3 runs 16 residues. CDR1 MGHDK and CDR2 SYGVNS come from the germline V gene. DNA for the CDR3: TGTGCCAGCAGTCCAATAACGGGGGTCTCCTACAATGAGCAGTTCTTC. Amino acids: CASSPITGVSYNEQFF.

The chain links TRBV6-5 to TRBJ1-5; 8 positions match TRBD1. Unmatched junction bases numbered 6, after V lost 6 bases and J lost 5 bases. Germline CDR1 and CDR2: MNHEY and SVGAGI. This CDR3 has 14 residues. Written as DNA, the CDR3 is TGTGCCAGCAGCCGAGGACAGGGTGATCAGCCCCAGCATTTT. Its translation is CASSRGQGDQPQHF.

V usage is TRBV6-5 and J usage is TRBJ1-4; possible D gene TRBD1, 6 bases. Trimming shortened V by 5 bases and J by 7 bases, and 14 bases separated the two germline ends. The CDR3 runs 14 residues. The germline gives CDR1 MNHEY, CDR2 SVGAGI. DNA for the CDR3: TGTGCCAGCAGTCCCCGAGCAGGGGTTGAAAAACTGTTTTTT. It is translated as CASSPRAGVEKLFF.

This clone occurred once. This chain connects TRBV30 to TRBJ1-1; D is unclear. The CDR3 consists of 17 residues. The germline CDR1 and CDR2 sequences are GTSNPN and SVGIG (reference sequence). V lost 5 bases and J 1 base, leaving 23 bases between the germline ends. The CDR3 coding sequence is TGTGCCTGGGCGCCGCCGGGAGTCCCTAGGTGGAACACTGAAGCTTTCTTT. Translation gives CAWAPPGVPRWNTEAFF.

This rearrangement joins TRBV6-2 or TRBV6-3 to TRBJ2-1, with 9 positions matching TRBD2. This CDR3 region has 18 residues. V shed 5 bases, J shed 4 bases, and the junction held 15 bases outside the gene matches. Germline CDR1 MNHEY, CDR2 SVGEGT. The CDR3 DNA reads TGTGCCAGCAGTCCCACCTCTACCCCTAGCGGGGTATACAATGAGCAGTTCTTC. This codes for CASSPTSTPSGVYNEQFF.

The J gene is TRBJ2-3, the V gene TRBV6-5; 12 bases align to TRBD2. J lost 6 bases, V lost 8 bases, and 3 bases had no gene match. The germline CDR1 and CDR2 sequences are MNHEY and SVGAGI. This CDR3 comprises 13 residues. Written as DNA, the CDR3 is TGTGCCAGCGCTAGCGGGGGGGACGATACGCAGTATTTT. Translation: CASASGGDDTQYF.

The genes are TRBV6-5 and TRBJ1-3; D is possibly TRBD1 (6 bases). CDR1 is MNHEY, CDR2 SVGAGI, per germline. Between the trimmed V and J ends, which lost 7 bases and 4 bases, there was a span of 11 bases. The CDR3 sequence is 13 residues long. CDR3 DNA: TGTGCCAGCATCGGGGGGCCCGGAAACACCATATATTTT. Amino acid sequence: CASIGGPGNTIYF.

V gene TRBV3-1 (or the pseudogene TRBV3-2) combines with J gene TRBJ2-1; TRBD2 matches at 9 bases. Germline V gene lookup returns CDR1 LGHDT and CDR2 YNNKEL (reference sequence). V was clipped by 6 bases and J by 0 bases; unmatched bases: 3. The CDR3 is 15 residues long. The CDR3 loop reads CASSSGGASYNEQFF. Here the CDR3 DNA reads TGTGCCAGCAGTAGCGGGGGAGCCTCCTACAATGAGCAGTTCTTC.

The chain combines TRBV4-1 with TRBJ1-4; D is uncertain. The CDR3 sequence is 16 residues long. Germline CDR1 and CDR2: MGHRA and YSYEKL. Trimming shortened V by 4 bases and J by 4 bases, and 16 bases separated the two germline ends. The CDR3 protein is CASSRSMRVLNEKLFF. As DNA, the CDR3 is TGCGCCAGCAGCCGCAGTATGAGGGTCCTTAATGAAAAACTGTTTTTT.

This clone has just one count. The chain is built from TRBV2 and TRBJ1-2, with TRBD1 identical over 9 bases. In germline, CDR1 is SNHLY, CDR2 FYNNEI. This CDR3 is 15 amino acids long. Trimming removed 3 bases from V and 7 bases from J; junction bases left unmatched: 9. CDR3 loop: CASSEGGQGRIGYTF. The CDR3 DNA reads TGTGCCAGCAGTGAGGGGGGACAGGGAAGAATTGGCTACACCTTC. The full variable domain, rest sourced from reference TRBV2 and TRBJ1-2, is EPEVTQTPSHQVTQMGQEVILRCVPISNHLYFYWYRQILGQKVEFLVSFYNNEISEKSEIFDDQFSVERPDGSNFTLKIRSTKLEDSAMYFCASSEGGQGRIGYTFGSGTRLTVV.

The V gene is TRBV7-3, the J gene TRBJ2-2; 7 bases are a match to TRBD1. V lost 5 bases and J lost 1; bases outside the gene matches: 4. Germline CDR1 reads SGHTA; CDR2 reads FQGTGA. The CDR3 has 15 amino acids. CDR3 region: CASSVQGRNTGELFF. CDR3 bases: TGTGCCAGCAGCGTACAGGGGCGGAACACCGGGGAGCTGTTTTTT.

The chain links TRBV2 to TRBJ2-7, with D unresolved. With 3 bases removed from V and 5 bases from J, the gap between germline ends came to 8 bases. The germline gives CDR1 SNHLY, CDR2 FYNNEI. The CDR3 contains 12 residues. In nucleotides, the CDR3 is TGTGCCAGCAGTGATCGTTTCCACGAGCAGTACTTC. As protein: CASSDRFHEQYF.

V gene TRBV4-1 combines with J gene TRBJ1-5; 7 nucleotides line up with TRBD1. Germline loops: CDR1 MGHRA, CDR2 YSYEKL. V dropped 5 bases and J dropped 2; count of bases not matched to a gene: 3. This CDR3 contains 14 residues. The CDR3 DNA sequence: TGCGCCAGCAGCAACGACAGGGGCAATCAGCCCCAGCATTTT. Translation gives CASSNDRGNQPQHF.

J is TRBJ2-1 and V is TRBV28, with 7 bases that match TRBD2. The CDR3 length is 16 residues. Germline trimming cut 3 bases from V and 3 bases from J; bases unmatched to any gene: 8. CDR1 and CDR2 from the germline V gene are MDHEN and SYDVKM. The CDR3 nucleotides are TGTGCCAGCAGTTTGTCAGGCGGGGGTCGCTACAATGAGCAGTTCTTC. It codes for CASSLSGGGRYNEQFF. The full variable domain, rest sourced from reference TRBV28 and TRBJ2-1, is DVKVTQSSRYLVKRTGEKVFLECVQDMDHENMFWYRQDPGLGLRLIYFSYDVKMKEKGDIPEGYSVSREKKERFSLILESASTNQTSMYLCASSLSGGGRYNEQFFGPGTRLTVL.